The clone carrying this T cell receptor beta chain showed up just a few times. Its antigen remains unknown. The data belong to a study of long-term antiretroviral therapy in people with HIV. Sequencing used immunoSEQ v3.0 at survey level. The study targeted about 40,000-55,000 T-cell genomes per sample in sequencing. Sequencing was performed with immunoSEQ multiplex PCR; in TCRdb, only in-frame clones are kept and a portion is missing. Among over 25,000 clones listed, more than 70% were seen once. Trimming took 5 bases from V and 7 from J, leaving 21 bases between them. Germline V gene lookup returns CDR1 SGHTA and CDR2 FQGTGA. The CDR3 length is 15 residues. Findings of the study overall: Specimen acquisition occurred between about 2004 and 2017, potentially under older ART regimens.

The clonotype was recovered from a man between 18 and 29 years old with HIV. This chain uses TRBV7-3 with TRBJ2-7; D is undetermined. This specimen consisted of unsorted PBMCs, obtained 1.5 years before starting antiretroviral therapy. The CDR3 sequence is CASSPMGSGVGEQYF. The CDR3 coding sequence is TGTGCCAGCAGCCCTATGGGCAGTGGGGTAGGGGAGCAGTACTTC.